This T cell receptor (beta chain) appears in the sequencing data of a study of T cell repertoires in cytomegalovirus infection. About the study: Recently identified HLA-C-restricted CMV epitopes were used, and well-studied HLA-B-restricted CMV epitopes were used as well.

This CDR3 has 19 residues. Germline loops: CDR1 SEHNR, CDR2 FQNEAQ (reference sequence). Study-level findings and limits: In two of eight donors, the top clonotype was HLA-C-restricted CMV-specific.

TCRdb re-called the reads with MiXCR, one entry per CDR3 protein. The table lists about 920,000 distinct CDR3 sequences, roughly 30% of them singletons. In regard to this clonotype: Antigen specificity is unknown. A junction boundary mismatches the germline segment, possibly from a read error.

The chain combines TRBV7-9 with TRBJ2-6; D could derive from TRBD1 or TRBD2 (5 bases each). Sequenced here: cultured CD8+ T cells from PBMCs, sampled from culture after CMV antigen stimulation. The receptor's source is a human donor in good health (CMV status not recorded). Some clones in this sample may be carry-over from other donors' samples. The CDR3: CASSLPGRDLTSVANVLTF. In DNA, the CDR3 is TGTGCCAGCAGCTTGCCGGGACGTGATTTGACCTCTGTGGCCAACGTCCTGACTTTC.